This T cell receptor (beta chain) was observed in a study of CD8 T cells in ankylosing spondylitis. Study-wide results and caveats: Made up of about eight highly homologous variants, a TCR beta motif appeared characteristic of ankylosing spondylitis blood.

TCRdb reprocessed the 5' RACE reads via MiXCR and lists one record per CDR3 protein. Of over 130,000 distinct CDR3 sequences listed, around 43% were seen once; the top ten hold around 15%. The germline V and J ends were trimmed by 6 bases and 5 bases, with 22 bases remaining between them. The germline V gene has CDR1 MNHNS and CDR2 SASEGT. This CDR3 has 16 amino acids. This clonotype has a handful of counts. Its antigen is undetermined. The sequenced material came from synovial fluid, either unsorted or a sorted T cell fraction (not recorded which). The V and J genes are TRBV6-1 and TRBJ1-1; maybe TRBD1 (5 bases). The clonotype was recovered from a male donor with ankylosing spondylitis. DNA of the CDR3: TGTGCCAGCAGCCGAAAAGTCAGGGTGGCAGCGACTGAAGCTTTCTTT. Protein sequence: CASSRKVRVAATEAFF.